Here is one T cell receptor (beta chain) with its context. Its antigen is undetermined. The data belong to a study of blood T cells in healthy people across ages. Through a sample-barcoded 5' primer and a J-beta primer mix, a second PCR was run for roughly 7 to 11 cycles. TCRdb re-derived calls from the 5' RACE reads in MiXCR, one entry per CDR3 protein. The data show hundreds of thousands of distinct CDR3 sequences, around two fifths seen once. Overall study findings and caveats: Leaving the PBMCs unsorted stopped any conclusive comparison of naive versus antigen-experienced cells.

The sample, approximately 10 milliliters of peripheral blood, was drawn from each donor. The sequenced material came from blood. The sequence was collected from a man at least 80 years old in good health.

CDR3 protein: CSSGGGNEQFF. DNA for the CDR3: TGCAGTTCCGGGGGGGGCAATGAGCAGTTCTTC. V usage is TRBV29-1 and J usage is TRBJ2-1, with TRBD2 matching 8 bases. Per germline, CDR1 SQVTM and CDR2 ANQGSEA. This CDR3 has 11 residues.